The rows below give T cell receptor beta chains drawn from one sample of a study of T cells expressing NK-cell markers. From the 5' RACE reads, TCRdb lists one entry per CDR3 protein and no DNA. This table holds about 550,000 distinct CDR3 sequences. Specimen: blood T cells: a sorted CD56 or NKG2C T cell subset, CD4+ or CD8+ T cells, or bulk PBMC T cells (not recorded which). These receptors came from a man between 18 and 29 years old in good health. CDR3s include the opening cysteine and the closing phenylalanine or tryptophan.

J gene,V gene,CDR3 protein
TRBJ2-5,TRBV27,CASSLTSGRGYQETQYF
TRBJ2-1,TRBV28,CASRGAGGEDNEQFF
TRBJ1-6,TRBV20-1,CSASSQGPNSPLHF
TRBJ1-4,TRBV4-2,CASSQDGRENEKLFF
TRBJ2-2,TRBV24-1,CATQKMDTGELFF
TRBJ1-6,TRBV9,CASSGKEGGNSPLHF
TRBJ1-3,TRBV5-5,CASRGTDHSGNTIYF
TRBJ2-1,TRBV6-4,CASSQTYRNEQFF
TRBJ2-2,TRBV5-5,CASSHEILPGELFF
TRBJ1-5,TRBV28,CASSLIDQPNNQPQHF
TRBJ2-2,TRBV5-6,CASSLVGANTKELFF
TRBJ2-5,TRBV7-2,CASSSSSGQETQYF
TRBJ2-2,TRBV4-2,CASSQVHGSTGELFF
TRBJ2-1,TRBV7-2,CASSPAAVSYNEQFF
TRBJ2-1,TRBV18,CASSRNTRSNEQFF
TRBJ2-1,TRBV29-1,CSVAAGTLYNEQFF
TRBJ1-5,TRBV20-1,CSARISVNSNQPQHF
TRBJ1-5,TRBV5-1,CASSLDGRGLSNQPQHF
TRBJ1-2,TRBV5-6,CASSGETGPYGYTF
TRBJ2-1,TRBV5-1,CASEGETGSLYNEQFF
TRBJ2-2,TRBV11-2,CASSLVYLFGESNTGELFF
TRBJ2-1,TRBV20-1,CSSNLAGGYNEQFF
TRBJ2-1,TRBV2,CASLTSGRIEQFF
TRBJ1-5,TRBV7-2,CASSLGHSNQPQHF
TRBJ2-2,TRBV24-1,CATSDRTGMLGELFF
TRBJ2-5,TRBV29-1,CSVETSGRARETQYF
TRBJ2-1,TRBV2,CASSESEGHNEQFF
TRBJ1-4,TRBV12-3/TRBV12-4,CASSVTPEKLFF
TRBJ2-1,TRBV11-3,CASSLRTTEQFF